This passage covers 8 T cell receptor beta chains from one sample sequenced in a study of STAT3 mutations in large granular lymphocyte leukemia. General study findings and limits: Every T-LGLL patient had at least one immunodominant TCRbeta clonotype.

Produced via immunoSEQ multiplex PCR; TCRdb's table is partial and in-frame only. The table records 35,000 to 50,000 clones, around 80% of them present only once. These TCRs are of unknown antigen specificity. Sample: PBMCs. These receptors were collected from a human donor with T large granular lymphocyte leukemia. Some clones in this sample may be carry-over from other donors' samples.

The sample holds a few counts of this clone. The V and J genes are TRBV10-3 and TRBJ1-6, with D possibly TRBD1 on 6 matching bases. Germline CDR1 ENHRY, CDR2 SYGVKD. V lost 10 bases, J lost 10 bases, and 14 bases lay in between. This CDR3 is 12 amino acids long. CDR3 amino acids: CATETGQSPLHF. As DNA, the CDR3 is TGTGCCACAGAAACAGGGCAATCACCCCTCCACTTT.

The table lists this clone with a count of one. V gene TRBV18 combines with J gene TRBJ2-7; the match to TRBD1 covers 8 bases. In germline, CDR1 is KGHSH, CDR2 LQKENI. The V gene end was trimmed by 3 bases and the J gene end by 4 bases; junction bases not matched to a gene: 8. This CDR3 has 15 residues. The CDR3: CASSPTGTGGYEQYF. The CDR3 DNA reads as TGTGCCAGCTCACCGACCGGGACAGGAGGATACGAGCAGTACTTC.

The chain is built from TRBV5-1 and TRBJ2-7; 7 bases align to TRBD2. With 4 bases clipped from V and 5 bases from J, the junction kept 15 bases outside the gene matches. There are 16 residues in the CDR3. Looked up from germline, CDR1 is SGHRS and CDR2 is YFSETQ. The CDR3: CASSPPPSGARDEQYF. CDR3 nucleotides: TGCGCCAGCAGCCCACCCCCCAGCGGGGCTAGGGACGAGCAGTACTTC.

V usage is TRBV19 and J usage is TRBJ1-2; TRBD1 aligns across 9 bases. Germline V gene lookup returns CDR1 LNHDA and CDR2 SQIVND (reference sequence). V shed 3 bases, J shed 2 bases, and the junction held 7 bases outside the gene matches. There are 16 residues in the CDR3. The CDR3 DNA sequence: TGTGCCAGTAGTATGGGGACAGGGAATACCAACTATGGCTACACCTTC. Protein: CASSMGTGNTNYGYTF.

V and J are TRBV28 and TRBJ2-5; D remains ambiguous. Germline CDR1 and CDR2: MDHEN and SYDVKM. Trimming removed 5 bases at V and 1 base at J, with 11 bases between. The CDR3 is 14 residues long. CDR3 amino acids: CASSPLRTQETQYF. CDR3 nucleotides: TGTGCCAGCAGTCCGTTACGAACCCAAGAGACCCAGTACTTC. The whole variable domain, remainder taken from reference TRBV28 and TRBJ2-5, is DVKVTQSSRYLVKRTGEKVFLECVQDMDHENMFWYRQDPGLGLRLIYFSYDVKMKEKGDIPEGYSVSREKKERFSLILESASTNQTSMYLCASSPLRTQETQYFGPGTRLLVL.

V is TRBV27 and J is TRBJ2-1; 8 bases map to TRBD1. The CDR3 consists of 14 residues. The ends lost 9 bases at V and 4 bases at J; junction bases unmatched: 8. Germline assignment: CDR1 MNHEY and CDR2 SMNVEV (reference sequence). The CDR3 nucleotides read TGTGCCAGTGGAGGACAGGGCTATTACAATGAGCAGTTCTTC. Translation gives CASGGQGYYNEQFF.

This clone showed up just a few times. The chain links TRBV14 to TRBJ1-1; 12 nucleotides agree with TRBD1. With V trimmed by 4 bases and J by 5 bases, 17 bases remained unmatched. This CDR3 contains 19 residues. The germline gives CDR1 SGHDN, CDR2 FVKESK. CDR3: CASSLLGTGGSRGKTEAFF. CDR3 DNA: TGTGCCAGCAGCCTCCTAGGGACAGGGGGCTCACGGGGTAAAACTGAAGCTTTCTTT.

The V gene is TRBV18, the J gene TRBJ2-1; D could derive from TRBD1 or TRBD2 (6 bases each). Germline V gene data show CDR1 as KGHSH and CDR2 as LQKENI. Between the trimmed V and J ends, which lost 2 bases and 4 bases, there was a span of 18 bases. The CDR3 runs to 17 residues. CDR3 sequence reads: CASSPSSSGGGYNEQFF. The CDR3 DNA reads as TGTGCCAGCTCACCATCTTCATCCGGGGGCGGATACAATGAGCAGTTCTTC.